This T cell receptor beta chain was observed in a study of blood T cell repertoires in COVID-19. V gave up 6 bases and J gave up 4 bases; unmatched junction bases: 4. CDR1 is SGHRS and CDR2 is YFSETQ in the germline V gene. The CDR3 covers 13 residues. The repertoire was sequenced with immunoSEQ multiplex PCR; TCRdb's copy has only in-frame clones and lacks some. Among about 130,000 clones, roughly 83% were seen once, and the ten largest hold roughly 17%. This clonotype was obtained from a woman aged 45-60 years with acute or convalescent COVID-19. The sample consisted of peripheral blood. This rearrangement joins TRBV5-1 to TRBJ2-3, with 8 bases that match TRBD1. The CDR3: CASIRTGSDTQYF. Here the CDR3 DNA reads TGCGCCAGCATCCGGACAGGGTCAGATACGCAGTATTTT.